A single T cell receptor (beta chain) is shown here with its context. The sample is drawn from a study of blood T cell repertoires in COVID-19. Whole-study context: The samples span acute and convalescent COVID-19 from the United States, Italy and Spain. T cells, B-cell-depleted T cells, or PBMCs provided the cDNA or gDNA that served as material.

The V gene's germline CDR1 is SGHRS and CDR2 YFSETQ. The CDR3 totals 16 residues. Trimming left V 1 base short and J 0 bases short, with 10 bases between. Authors' processing steps: Cell counts per sample came from amplifying reference gene primers. The method was immunoSEQ multiplex PCR; TCRdb's version includes in-frame clones alone and lacks a portion of them. V, J and clone size derive from that table, while D and trimming were established from the DNA sequence. The table records 13,000 to 15,000 clones, less than 85% of them present only once. The sequencing sample was made of peripheral blood. The V gene is TRBV5-1, the J gene TRBJ2-2, with D perhaps matching TRBD2 (5 bases). The source of this sequence is a man aged 35-49 years with active or convalescent COVID-19. This CDR3 is CASSLYGNTNTGELFF. The CDR3 coding sequence is TGCGCCAGCAGCTTGTACGGGAACACGAACACCGGGGAGCTGTTTTTT.